These T cell receptor beta chains were read from a single sample in a study of blood T cell repertoires in COVID-19. Generated by immunoSEQ multiplex PCR, the TCRdb table keeps only in-frame clones and is missing some. The sample contains more than 110,000 clones, approximately 84% of which appear only once. Sample: peripheral blood. These receptors were taken from a human donor in a cohort sampled during active COVID-19. Each CDR3 is given with its conserved first and last residue. A D gene is named only where the DNA matches it firmly. Clone size is shown for a subset of rows, as once, few, many or a class of expanded clone.

>TRBD2|TRBV7-2|few|TRBJ2-5
CASSPRLAGGIQETQYF
TGTGCCAGCAGCCCGCGATTAGCGGGGGGTATTCAAGAGACCCAGTACTTC
>-|TRBV6-5|-|TRBJ2-6
CASSYSLSSGANVLTF
TGTGCCAGCAGTTACTCTCTGAGCTCTGGGGCCAACGTCCTGACTTTC
>-|TRBV4-1|-|TRBJ2-3
CASSRTGDTDTQYF
TGCGCCAGCAGCCGGACCGGGGACACAGATACGCAGTATTTT
>-|TRBV2|-|TRBJ2-6
CASQGSSGANVLTF
TGTGCCAGCCAGGGGTCCTCTGGGGCCAACGTCCTGACTTTC
>-|TRBV19|few|TRBJ2-7
CASSPERGASYEQYF
TGTGCCAGTAGTCCGGAACGGGGGGCCTCCTACGAGCAGTACTTC
>-|TRBV3-1/TRBV3-2|few|TRBJ1-1
CASSQDRTEAFF
TGTGCCAGCAGCCAAGACAGGACTGAAGCTTTCTTT
>TRBD1|TRBV24-1|-|TRBJ2-7
CATSPSPGQGPYEQYF
TGTGCCACCAGCCCCTCTCCGGGACAGGGTCCCTACGAGCAGTACTTC
>TRBD1|TRBV5-1|-|TRBJ2-7
CASHDTGGSYEQYF
TGCGCCAGCCACGACACAGGGGGCTCCTACGAGCAGTACTTC
>TRBD2|TRBV7-3|-|TRBJ2-3
CASRTSSTDTQYF
TGTGCCAGTAGGACTAGTTCCACAGATACGCAGTATTTT
>TRBD1|TRBV6-5|-|TRBJ2-7
CASSYLTGGVEEQYF
TGTGCCAGCAGTTACTTGACAGGGGGCGTGGAGGAGCAGTACTTC
>-|TRBV29-1|-|TRBJ2-7
CSVRTAGAYEQYF
TGCAGCGTCCGGACAGCAGGCGCCTACGAGCAGTACTTC
>TRBD2|TRBV4-3|-|TRBJ2-5
CASSHGTRQETQYF
TGCGCCAGCAGCCACGGGACTAGGCAAGAGACCCAGTACTTC
>TRBD2|TRBV4-2|-|TRBJ2-5
CASSQFGRTSGGGVQETQYF
TGTGCCAGCAGCCAGTTCGGAAGGACTAGCGGGGGAGGGGTCCAAGAGACCCAGTACTTC
>-|TRBV28|-|TRBJ1-6
CASRLSQGSLSPLHF
TGTGCCAGCAGGCTATCACAGGGCTCTCTATCACCCCTCCACTTT
>-|TRBV6-2/TRBV6-3|-|TRBJ1-3
CASSYSDSGNTIYF
TGTGCCAGCAGTTACTCGGACAGTGGAAACACCATATATTTT